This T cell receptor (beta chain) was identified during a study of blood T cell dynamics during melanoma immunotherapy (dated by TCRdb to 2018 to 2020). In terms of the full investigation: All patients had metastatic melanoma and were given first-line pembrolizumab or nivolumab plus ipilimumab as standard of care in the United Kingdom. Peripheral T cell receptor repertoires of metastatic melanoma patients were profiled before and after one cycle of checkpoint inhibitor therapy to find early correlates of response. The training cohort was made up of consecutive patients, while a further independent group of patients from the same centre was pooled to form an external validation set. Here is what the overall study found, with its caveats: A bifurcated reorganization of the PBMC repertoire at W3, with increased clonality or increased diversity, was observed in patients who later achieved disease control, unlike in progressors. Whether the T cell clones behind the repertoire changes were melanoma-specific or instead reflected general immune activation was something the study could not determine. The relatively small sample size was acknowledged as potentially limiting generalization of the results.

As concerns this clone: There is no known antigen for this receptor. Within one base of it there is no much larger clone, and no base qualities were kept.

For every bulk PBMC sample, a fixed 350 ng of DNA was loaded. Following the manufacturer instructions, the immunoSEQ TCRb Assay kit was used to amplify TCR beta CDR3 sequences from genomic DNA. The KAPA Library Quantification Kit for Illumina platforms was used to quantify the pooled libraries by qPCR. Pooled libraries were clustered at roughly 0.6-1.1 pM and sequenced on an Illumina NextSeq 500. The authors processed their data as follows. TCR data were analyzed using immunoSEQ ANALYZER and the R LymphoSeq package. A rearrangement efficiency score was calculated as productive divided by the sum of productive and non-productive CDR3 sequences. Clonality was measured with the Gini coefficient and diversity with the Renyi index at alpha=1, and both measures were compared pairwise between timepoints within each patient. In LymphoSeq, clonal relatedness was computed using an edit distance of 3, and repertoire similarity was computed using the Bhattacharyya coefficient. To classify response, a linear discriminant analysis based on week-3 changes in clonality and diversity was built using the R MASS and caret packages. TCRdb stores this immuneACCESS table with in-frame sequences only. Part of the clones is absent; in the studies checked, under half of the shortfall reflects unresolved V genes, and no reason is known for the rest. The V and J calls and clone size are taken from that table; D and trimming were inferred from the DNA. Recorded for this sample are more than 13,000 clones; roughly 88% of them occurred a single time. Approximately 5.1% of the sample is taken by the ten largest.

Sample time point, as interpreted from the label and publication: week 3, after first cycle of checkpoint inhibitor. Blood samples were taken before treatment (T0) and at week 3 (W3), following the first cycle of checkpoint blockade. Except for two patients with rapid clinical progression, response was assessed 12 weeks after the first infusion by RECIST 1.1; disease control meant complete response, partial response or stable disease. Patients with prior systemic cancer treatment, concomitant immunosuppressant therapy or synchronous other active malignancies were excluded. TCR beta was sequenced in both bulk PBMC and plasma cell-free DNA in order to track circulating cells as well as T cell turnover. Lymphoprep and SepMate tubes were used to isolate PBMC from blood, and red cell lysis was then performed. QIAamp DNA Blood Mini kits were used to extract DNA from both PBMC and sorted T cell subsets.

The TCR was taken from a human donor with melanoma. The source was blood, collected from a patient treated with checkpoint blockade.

The CDR3 reads CASSRNEKETQYF. The nucleotide sequence reads TGTGCCAGCAGCCGTAATGAAAAAGAGACCCAGTACTTC. The chain is encoded by TRBV7-6 joined to TRBJ2-5; there is no confident call for the D gene. The CDR3 covers 13 residues, taking in both the cysteine and the phenylalanine. Only CDR3 DNA is held: 39 bases, read in frame from base 1. Reading the germline V gene gives CDR1 SGHVS and CDR2 FNYEAQ. Deletion took 5 bases off V and 3 bases off J, with a span of 10 bases between the germline ends. With the portions outside the CDR3 filled from the reference TRBV7-6 and TRBJ2-5 genes, the complete variable region becomes GAGVSQSPRYKVTKRGQDVALRCDPISGHVSLYWYRQALGQGPEFLTYFNYEAQQDKSGLPNDRFSAERPEGSISTLTIQRTEQRDSAMYRCASSRNEKETQYFGPGTRLLVL.